Below are 10 T cell receptor beta chains sequenced from a single sample in a study of T-cell reconstitution after alpha-beta-depleted transplantation in children. A TCRbeta library incorporating unique molecular identifiers was prepared. TCRdb recomputed calls from the PCR reads with MiXCR, one row per CDR3 protein. The table records around 700,000 distinct CDR3 sequences, over 10% of them present only once. Sequenced material: PBMCs, taken before TCRalphabeta/CD19-depleted stem cell transplant. These receptors were obtained from a girl aged 2-10 years with congenital amegakaryocytic thrombocytopenia, due to receive a stem cell transplant.

This chain links TRBV6-1 with TRBJ2-7; possible D gene TRBD2, 5 bases. CDR1 MNHNS and CDR2 SASEGT come from the germline V gene. This CDR3 spans 14 amino acids. V was trimmed by 6 bases and J by 3 bases, leaving 15 bases between them. The CDR3: CASSPSSGDYEQYF. DNA for the CDR3: TGTGCCAGCAGCCCATCGAGCGGTGACTACGAGCAGTACTTC.

This clonotype was observed many times. The gene calls are TRBV20-1 and TRBJ2-1, with 7 bases fitting TRBD2. This CDR3 spans 14 amino acids. The V gene's germline CDR1 is DFQATT and CDR2 SNEGSKA (reference sequence). V was clipped by 5 bases and J by 0 bases; unmatched bases: 4. The CDR3 sequence is CSAGGTNSYNEQFF. The DNA for the CDR3 is TGCAGTGCTGGGGGGACTAACTCCTACAATGAGCAGTTCTTC.

The genes are TRBV28 and TRBJ2-1; 7 bases line up with TRBD2. The CDR3 is made up of 15 amino acids. From germline, CDR1 is MDHEN and CDR2 SYDVKM. The V segment lost 6 bases and the J segment 10 bases; nucleotides outside the gene matches: 15. The DNA of the CDR3 is TGTGCCAGCAGGACGGGACTACCTTTCCGTGGGGAGCAGTTCTTC. Translation gives CASRTGLPFRGEQFF.

This clonotype was seen repeatedly, ten times or more. The J gene is TRBJ2-1, the V gene TRBV5-8, with TRBD2 matching 8 bases. This CDR3 spans 15 amino acids. With 7 bases clipped from V and 3 bases from J, the junction kept 9 bases outside the gene matches. Looked up from germline, CDR1 is SGHTS and CDR2 is YDEGEE. The chain's CDR3 is CASEPLAGFYNEQFF. For the CDR3, the DNA is TGTGCCAGCGAACCGCTAGCGGGTTTCTACAATGAGCAGTTCTTC.

This chain uses TRBV6-5 with TRBJ2-3, with D hard to call. Trimming cost V 6 bases and J 6 bases, with 10 bases left between them. Germline CDR1 and CDR2: MNHEY and SVGAGI. CDR3 size: 12 residues. Here the CDR3 DNA reads TGTGCCAGCAGCCGTCAGAGGGATACGCAGTATTTT. As protein: CASSRQRDTQYF.

This clonotype was found many times. The rearrangement joins TRBV10-3 to TRBJ1-6, with TRBD1 matching over 8 bases. Germline assignment: CDR1 ENHRY and CDR2 SYGVKD. The CDR3 contains 16 residues. Trimming removed 2 bases from V and 4 bases from J; junction bases left unmatched: 4. The CDR3 here is CAISEQGAGYNSPLHF. The CDR3 DNA follows: TGTGCCATCAGTGAGCAGGGGGCGGGTTATAATTCACCCCTCCACTTT.

This clonotype has ten or more counts. CDR3 residues: CSARDGVAGAPYEQYF. The DNA for the CDR3 is TGCAGTGCTAGAGATGGGGTAGCGGGAGCCCCCTACGAGCAGTACTTC. The chain joins TRBV20-1 to TRBJ2-7; 9 bases are a match to TRBD2. In germline, CDR1 is DFQATT, CDR2 SNEGSKA (reference sequence). The CDR3 covers 16 residues. With V trimmed by 0 bases and J by 2 bases, 8 bases remained unmatched.

The chain joins TRBV6-2 or TRBV6-3 to TRBJ1-1, with D unclear. Germline lookup yields CDR1 MNHEY and CDR2 SVGEGT. Deletions cut 7 bases from V and 0 bases from J, with 9 bases between. This CDR3 is built from 13 residues. The DNA for the CDR3 is TGTGCCAGCAAGTGGCGGGTGAACACTGAAGCTTTCTTT. Translation gives CASKWRVNTEAFF.

This chain connects TRBV5-5 to TRBJ2-5, with 7 bases identical to TRBD1. The CDR3 covers 14 residues. The V gene end was trimmed by 1 base and the J gene end by 2 bases; junction bases not matched to a gene: 2. Germline values: CDR1 SGHKS, CDR2 YYEKEE (reference sequence). CDR3 sequence reads: CASSLRGPQETQYF. The CDR3 DNA follows: TGTGCCAGCAGCTTGAGGGGGCCACAAGAGACCCAGTACTTC.

The J gene is TRBJ2-5, the V gene TRBV5-1; D call uncertain. With 4 bases removed from V and 5 bases from J, the gap between germline ends came to 15 bases. Germline V lookup: CDR1 SGHRS, CDR2 YFSETQ. The CDR3 extends over 14 amino acids. The CDR3 loop reads CASSPRYPSETQYF. CDR3 sequence (DNA): TGCGCCAGCAGCCCCCGGTATCCGTCCGAGACCCAGTACTTC.